This TCR beta chain appears in the sequencing data of a study of brain T cells in children with intractable seizures. As for this clone: What it recognizes is unknown.

Noted time point: blood from clinic visit 5 months post-surgery; TSC patient then seizure free. Surgery cases with the highest brain T cell transcript signatures were chosen for sequencing. Before surgery, patients took at least one anti-epileptic drug. General observations from the study: Clones missing pre-surgery may reflect undersampling of that blood sample. Patients' HCMV serostatus was unknown; virus specificity rests on CDR3 similarity alone.

Assay used: immunoSEQ multiplex PCR; TCRdb lists only in-frame clones, some missing. The sample yields about 340,000 clones, 85% to 95% seen once. This CDR3 spans 17 amino acids. In germline, CDR1 is SGHVS, CDR2 FQNEAQ. Germline trimming cut 1 base from V and 1 base from J; bases unmatched to any gene: 5. This specimen consisted of peripheral blood, obtained 4 to 5 months after surgery. The clonotype originates from a boy under two years old with tuberous sclerosis and intractable seizures. V is TRBV7-8 and J is TRBJ2-3, with 10 nucleotides matching TRBD2. The CDR3 DNA reads as TGTGCCAGCAGCTTAGGCTTCGGGACTAGCGGCACAGATACGCAGTATTTT. Amino acids: CASSLGFGTSGTDTQYF.